The subject of this entry is one TCR beta chain. Study processing details: Nucleated cell number was recorded as an estimate derived from reference gene primer amplification. The repertoire was sequenced with immunoSEQ multiplex PCR; TCRdb's copy has only in-frame clones and lacks some. Clonal size and the V and J genes are those of that table, whereas D and trimming came from the DNA. The table lists about 35,000 clones, 90% of them singletons, with about 21% in the top ten. The entry originates in a study of blood T cell repertoires in COVID-19. Study information: Samples representing acute and convalescent COVID-19 were sourced from the United States, Italy and Spain. The analysed material was cDNA or gDNA that came from T cells, B-cell-depleted T cells, or PBMCs.

Trimming took 1 base from V and 3 from J; bases not matched to a gene: 5. The CDR3 is 15 amino acids. Germline V CDR1 and CDR2: LNHDA, SQIVND (reference sequence). This sequence was found in a man aged 80 or over with acute or convalescent COVID-19. V and J are TRBV19 and TRBJ1-1; 7 bases align to TRBD1. Sequencing was performed on peripheral blood. This CDR3 reads CASSIVQGHDTEAFF. The CDR3 nucleotides read TGTGCCAGTAGTATAGTACAGGGGCACGACACTGAAGCTTTCTTT.